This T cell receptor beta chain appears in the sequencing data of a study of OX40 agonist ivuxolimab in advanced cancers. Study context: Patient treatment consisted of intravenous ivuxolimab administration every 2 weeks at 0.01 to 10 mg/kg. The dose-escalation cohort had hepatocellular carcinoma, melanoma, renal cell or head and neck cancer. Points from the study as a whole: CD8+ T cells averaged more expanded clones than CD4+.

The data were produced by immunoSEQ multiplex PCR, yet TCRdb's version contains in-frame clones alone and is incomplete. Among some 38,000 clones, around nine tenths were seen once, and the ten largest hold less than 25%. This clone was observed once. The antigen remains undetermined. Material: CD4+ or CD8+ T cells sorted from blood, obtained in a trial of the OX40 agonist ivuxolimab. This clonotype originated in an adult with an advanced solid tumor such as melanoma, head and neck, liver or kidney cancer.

The CDR3 nucleotides are TGTGCCAGCAGTTCGGGACAGGGCAGCTACAATGAGCAGTTCTTC. This codes for CASSSGQGSYNEQFF. The genes are TRBV27 and TRBJ2-1; 9 nucleotides agree with TRBD1. Germline V lookup: CDR1 MNHEY, CDR2 SMNVEV (reference sequence). The CDR3 is 15 residues long. The J segment lost 3 bases and the V segment lost 4 bases, leaving 4 bases of the junction unmatched.